Below, 13 T cell receptor beta chains from the same sample are listed, as sequenced in a study of T cells in tuberculosis (dated by TCRdb to 2017 to 2018). Reading the label with the study, this specimen's time point is: new active TB diagnosis, blood taken before or within 7 days of starting treatment. Libraries were built with the immunoSEQ multiplex PCR assay. TCRdb took over this immuneACCESS table, retaining in-frame rearrangements with V and J assigned. Such tables are incomplete; in checked studies, under half of the missing clones stem from an unresolved V gene, and the remainder is unexplained. Across this sample there are tens of thousands of clones, with about 85% seen only once. 15% of the sample is in the top ten clones. The starting material was PBMCs, obtained at tuberculosis diagnosis. Receptors originate from an adult with tuberculosis.

This clone is labeled as medium-sized (0.01 to 0.1%). The chain recombines TRBV4-1 with TRBJ1-1; no clear D. V was pared by 4 bases and J by 3 bases, with 6 bases between. This CDR3 has 12 residues. The germline CDR1 and CDR2 sequences are MGHRA and YSYEKL. The CDR3, as DNA: TGCGCCAGCAGCCCTGGCCACACTGAAGCTTTCTTT. It encodes CASSPGHTEAFF.

The chain recombines TRBV27 with TRBJ2-5, with unresolved D. V gave up 4 bases and J gave up 0 bases, with 6 bases separating them. CDR3 length: 13 amino acids. Germline-derived CDR1 and CDR2 are MNHEY and SMNVEV (reference sequence). CDR3 in DNA: TGTGCCAGCAGTTCCGGGTACCAAGAGACCCAGTACTTC. Amino acids: CASSSGYQETQYF.

Here the CDR3 reads CASSSNRGRGGYTF. CDR3 nucleotides: TGTGCCAGCAGTTCTAACAGGGGGCGAGGTGGCTACACCTTC. This chain connects TRBV28 to TRBJ1-2; TRBD1 matches at 9 bases. With V trimmed by 4 bases and J by 7 bases, 7 bases remained unmatched. Germline CDR1 is MDHEN and CDR2 is SYDVKM. The CDR3 contains 14 residues.

The V gene is TRBV7-2, the J gene TRBJ2-7, with D tentatively TRBD2 (5 bases). Trimming cost V 6 bases and J 2 bases, with 17 bases left between them. CDR1 and CDR2 from the germline V gene are SGHTA and FQGNSA. The CDR3 is 15 amino acids. The CDR3 region has the DNA TGTGCCAGCAGTTACCAAGCGGCATTAACCTACGAGCAGTACTTC. Protein: CASSYQAALTYEQYF.

The rearrangement uses TRBV10-1 and TRBJ2-1; the match to TRBD2 covers 9 bases. The CDR3 covers 18 residues. With V trimmed by 3 bases and J by 4 bases, 13 bases remained unmatched. Germline assignment: CDR1 WNHNN and CDR2 SYGVQD (reference sequence). CDR3 in amino acids: CASSDPASGGSRYNEQFF. Here the CDR3 DNA reads TGCGCCAGCAGTGATCCGGCCAGCGGGGGGTCAAGATACAATGAGCAGTTCTTC.

The gene calls are TRBV4-2 and TRBJ2-7, with 8 bases aligning to TRBD2. Germline lookup yields CDR1 LGHNA and CDR2 YNFKEQ. CDR3 length: 14 amino acids. The ends lost 3 bases at V and 6 bases at J; junction bases unmatched: 7. Written as DNA, the CDR3 is TGTGCCAGCAGCCAGTTGGGACGGGAGGGCGAGCAGTACTTC. It encodes CASSQLGREGEQYF.

The CDR3 is CASSVNRDETQYF. DNA for the CDR3: TGCGCCAGCAGTGTAAACAGAGATGAGACCCAGTACTTC. The chain couples TRBV10-1 to TRBJ2-5; D gene uncertain. Germline-derived CDR1 and CDR2 are WNHNN and SYGVQD (reference sequence). V lost 4 bases, J lost 5 bases, and 11 bases lay in between. The CDR3 contains 13 residues.

The genes are TRBV9 and TRBJ1-2, with TRBD1 matching 8 bases. The CDR3 totals 13 residues. The V and J ends lost 2 bases and 7 bases, in that order; junction bases with no gene match: 4. Germline V gene sequence: CDR1 SGDLS, CDR2 YYNGEE. Here the CDR3 DNA reads TGTGCCAGCAGCGTTAGTCAGGGGGCTGGCTACACCTTC. It translates to CASSVSQGAGYTF.

This clone was seen once. V usage is TRBV5-6 and J usage is TRBJ2-3; a possible D gene is TRBD2 (6 bases). The germline V and J ends were trimmed by 3 bases and 3 bases, with 23 bases remaining between them. The CDR3 totals 18 residues. CDR1 is SGHDT, CDR2 YYEEEE, per germline. The CDR3 nucleotides read TGTGCCAGCAGCTATGGAGGGAAAAAAGGTGGCGGGACAGATACGCAGTATTTT. Its translation is CASSYGGKKGGGTDTQYF. Using reference TRBV5-6 and TRBJ2-3 for the parts outside the CDR3, the full variable domain is DAGVTQSPTHLIKTRGQQVTLRCSPKSGHDTVSWYQQALGQGPQFIFQYYEEEERQRGNFPDRFSGHQFPNYSSELNVNALLLGDSALYLCASSYGGKKGGGTDTQYFGPGTRLTVL.

The chain is built from TRBV19 and TRBJ1-2; 10 bases are a match to TRBD1. CDR1 is LNHDA and CDR2 is SQIVND in the germline V gene (reference sequence). Trimming removed 5 bases from V and 7 bases from J; junction bases left unmatched: 10. There are 15 residues in the CDR3. The CDR3 is CASSDPGQGLGGYTF. The CDR3 coding sequence is TGTGCCAGTAGTGACCCGGGACAGGGGTTAGGTGGCTACACCTTC.

This chain links TRBV29-1 with TRBJ1-5; the match to TRBD1 covers 8 bases. This CDR3 contains 15 residues. Per the germline V gene, CDR1 is SQVTM and CDR2 is ANQGSEA. V gave up 3 bases and J gave up 7 bases; unmatched junction bases: 11. This CDR3 is CSVDSPRGRRQPQHF. In DNA form, the CDR3 reads TGCAGCGTTGACTCCCCCAGGGGGCGTAGGCAGCCCCAGCATTTT.

The chain links TRBV29-1 to TRBJ1-4; D is possibly TRBD1 (5 bases). V was shortened by 4 bases and J by 8 bases, with 14 bases between the two germline ends. The CDR3 consists of 13 residues. In germline, CDR1 is SQVTM, CDR2 ANQGSEA. Here the CDR3 DNA reads TGCAGCGTTGGGGCAGGGATTGGGGAAAAACTGTTTTTT. As protein: CSVGAGIGEKLFF.

The chain employs TRBV29-1 and TRBJ2-7; 11 nucleotides agree with TRBD1. V was clipped by 4 bases and J by 6 bases; unmatched bases: 5. Germline V CDR1 and CDR2: SQVTM, ANQGSEA. The CDR3 extends over 13 amino acids. DNA for the CDR3: TGCAGCGTTGTAGGGACAGGGGGAACCGAGCAGTACTTC. Translated, it gives CSVVGTGGTEQYF.